This T cell receptor (beta chain) was found in a study of T-cell memory formation after mild COVID-19. A note on this clonotype: What it binds is not known.

The CDR3 has 14 residues. Germline CDR1 reads SEHNR; CDR2 reads FQNEAQ (reference sequence). V was cut by 1 base and J by 6 bases, with 13 bases left in between. General observations from the study: Among clones contracting day 15 to 85, CD4/CD8 was balanced, whereas later expanders leaned CD4+. A second wave of clones peaked on day 37, and their SARS-CoV-2 specificity went unconfirmed.

TCRdb used MiXCR to reprocess the 5' RACE reads, holding one entry per CDR3 protein. The sample contains about 500,000 distinct CDR3 sequences, 20% of which appear only once. The chain combines TRBV7-9 with TRBJ2-7; D tentatively reads TRBD1 or TRBD2 (5 bases each). The specimen sequenced was PBMCs or a T cell subset sorted from them (not recorded which). The sequence was collected from an adult woman who had mild COVID-19 (a few samples of this study predate the infection). Cell type and time point are not known. The DNA for the CDR3 is TGTGCCAGCAGCTTAGAGGGACGCTCGTTCGAGCAGTACTTC. Its translation is CASSLEGRSFEQYF.